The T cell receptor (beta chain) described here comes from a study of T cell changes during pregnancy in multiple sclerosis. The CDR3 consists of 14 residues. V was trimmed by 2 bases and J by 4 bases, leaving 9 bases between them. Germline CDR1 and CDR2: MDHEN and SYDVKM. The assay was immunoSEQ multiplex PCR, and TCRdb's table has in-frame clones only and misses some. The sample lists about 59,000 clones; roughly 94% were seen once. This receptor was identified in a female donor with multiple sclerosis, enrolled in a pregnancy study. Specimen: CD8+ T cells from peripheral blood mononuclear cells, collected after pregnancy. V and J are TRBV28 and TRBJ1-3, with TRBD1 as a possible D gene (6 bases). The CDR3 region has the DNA TGTGCCAGCAGTTTACAGGGGAAGGGAAACACCATATATTTT. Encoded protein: CASSLQGKGNTIYF.